This T cell receptor beta chain is from a study of cytomegalovirus exposure and HLA in healthy donors. The study's findings and limits: Cytomegalovirus status, reportedly, was diagnosed with high specificity and sensitivity by the classifier. Overall, about 160 TCR beta chains were annotated as cytomegalovirus-associated. A few CMV-associated chains proved CMV antigen-specific in vitro.

Assay used: immunoSEQ multiplex PCR; TCRdb lists only in-frame clones, some missing. The sample lists over 120,000 clones; approximately 90% were seen once. The CDR3 runs 16 residues. Trimming removed 4 bases at V and 3 bases at J, with 16 bases between. CDR1 and CDR2 (germline): SEHNR, FQNEAQ (reference sequence). The validation cohort, a group of 120 subjects, included the donors and was separate from the approximately 700-subject first cohort. In its sample, this clone was seen once. What it recognizes is unknown. The sample comprised PBMCs. The clonotype was recovered from a woman aged 30 to 39 in good health and CMV-seropositive. V usage is TRBV7-9 and J usage is TRBJ2-1; maybe TRBD2 (6 bases). The CDR3 is CASSWGDSEYYNEQFF. In DNA form, the CDR3 reads TGTGCCAGCAGCTGGGGGGACTCGGAGTACTACAATGAGCAGTTCTTC.